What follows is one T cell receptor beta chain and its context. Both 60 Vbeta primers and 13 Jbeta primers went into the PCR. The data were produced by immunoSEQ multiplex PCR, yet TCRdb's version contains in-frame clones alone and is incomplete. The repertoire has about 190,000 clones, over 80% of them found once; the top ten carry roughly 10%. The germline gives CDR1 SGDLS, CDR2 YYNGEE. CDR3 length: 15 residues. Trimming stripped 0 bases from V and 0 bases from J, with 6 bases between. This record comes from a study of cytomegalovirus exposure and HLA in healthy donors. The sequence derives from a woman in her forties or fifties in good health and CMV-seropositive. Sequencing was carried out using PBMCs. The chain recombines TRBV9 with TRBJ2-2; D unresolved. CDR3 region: CASSVAFANTGELFF. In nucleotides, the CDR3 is TGTGCCAGCAGCGTAGCTTTCGCGAACACCGGGGAGCTGTTTTTT.